This T cell receptor beta chain was retrieved from a study of cytomegalovirus exposure and HLA in healthy donors. The CDR3 length is 16 residues. Germline V gene data show CDR1 as LNHNV and CDR2 as YYDKDF (reference sequence). J gave up 7 bases and V 5 bases, and 12 bases lay outside the gene matches. Only in-frame clones appear in the TCRdb table, and some are missing; sequencing was by immunoSEQ multiplex PCR. This table holds 100,000 to 150,000 clones, roughly 95% found once. The chain has TRBV15 and TRBJ2-2, with TRBD2 matching over 8 bases. The receptor's source is a man younger than 30 in good health and CMV-seronegative. Sample: PBMCs. CDR3 region: CATSDRRREDYGELFF. The CDR3, as DNA: TGTGCCACCAGCGACCGGCGGCGGGAGGATTACGGGGAGCTGTTTTTT.